What follows are 10 T cell receptor beta chains derived from one specimen sequenced in a study of cytomegalovirus exposure and HLA in healthy donors (dated by TCRdb to 2017 to 2019). Preparation of the library involved the immunoSEQ multiplex PCR assay. For the multiplex PCR, a mixture combining 60 forward primers for TCR Vbeta segments and 13 reverse primers for TCR Jbeta segments was used. TCRdb re-hosts the immuneACCESS table, in-frame sequences only. Its copies lack some clones; in the studies checked, an unresolved V gene accounts for under half of them, and the cause for the rest is not known. The sample table holds 81,000 or so clones, of which 62% were seen once. The biggest ten clones account for about 5.4% of the sample. Sequencing used PBMCs. These receptors were collected from a woman aged 25 to 45 in good health and CMV-seropositive.

V gene TRBV6-1 combines with J gene TRBJ1-2, with 8 bases aligning to TRBD1. Trimming cost V 8 bases and J 5 bases; bases outside gene matches: 7. This CDR3 is built from 13 residues. Germline CDR1 and CDR2: MNHNS and SASEGT. The CDR3 here is CASRGGTGYGYTF. The DNA for the CDR3 is TGTGCCAGCCGGGGTGGGACAGGTTATGGCTACACCTTC.

This clone was seen more than once but under ten times. The gene calls are TRBV29-1 and TRBJ2-1; unclear D gene. The CDR3 is 11 amino acids. V gave up 8 bases and J gave up 7 bases, with 12 bases separating them. Per the germline V gene, CDR1 is SQVTM and CDR2 is ANQGSEA. This CDR3 is CSPKEFNEQFF. CDR3 DNA sequence: TGCAGCCCGAAGGAGTTTAATGAGCAGTTCTTC.

The chain has TRBV2 and TRBJ2-2; 8 bases fit TRBD1. The germline V gene encodes CDR1 SNHLY and CDR2 FYNNEI. The CDR3 length is 13 residues. Trimming at V came to 6 bases and at J to 6 bases, leaving 3 bases not matched to a gene. CDR3 DNA sequence: TGTGCCAGCAGACAGGGGGTCGCCGGGGAGCTGTTTTTT. It encodes CASRQGVAGELFF. The full variable domain, completed using reference TRBV2 and TRBJ2-2, is EPEVTQTPSHQVTQMGQEVILRCVPISNHLYFYWYRQILGQKVEFLVSFYNNEISEKSEIFDDQFSVERPDGSNFTLKIRSTKLEDSAMYFCASRQGVAGELFFGEGSRLTVL.

This clone was counted between two and nine times. V usage is TRBV6-1 and J usage is TRBJ2-5; 10 positions match TRBD2. CDR3 length: 14 amino acids. Germline-derived CDR1 and CDR2 are MNHNS and SASEGT. J was trimmed by 4 bases and V by 6 bases; bases with no gene match: 5. The CDR3 spells CASSRAGGLETQYF. The CDR3 DNA reads TGTGCCAGCAGCCGAGCGGGGGGGCTAGAGACCCAGTACTTC.

The rearrangement uses TRBV4-1 and TRBJ2-5; D perhaps matches TRBD1 (6 bases). V was trimmed by 4 bases and J by 5 bases, leaving 26 bases between them. Germline V CDR1 and CDR2: MGHRA, YSYEKL. The CDR3 totals 18 residues. As DNA, the CDR3 is TGCGCCAGCAGCCCGAAGGGTCCCGGGACACAGGGTATTGAGACCCAGTACTTC. This translates into CASSPKGPGTQGIETQYF.

In regard to this clone: The junction shows a germline mismatch at one end, possibly a read error. V gene TRBV7-2 combines with J gene TRBJ1-2; D is possibly TRBD1 (5 bases). The CDR3 runs to 14 residues. Germline V CDR1 and CDR2: SGHTA, FQGNSA. The CDR3 region has the DNA TGTGCCAGCAGCTTAGCGGGATGGGGCTATGGCTACCCCTTC. Translated, it gives CASSLAGWGYGYPF.

J is TRBJ2-1 and V is TRBV28, with D maybe TRBD1 (6 bases). Germline V gene lookup returns CDR1 MDHEN and CDR2 SYDVKM. Trimming pared 6 bases from V and 2 bases from J, leaving 17 bases between. The CDR3 has 16 residues. In DNA, the CDR3 is TGTGCCAGCAGCACGGATAAAGACAGGACCTACAATGAGCAGTTCTTC. This encodes CASSTDKDRTYNEQFF.

This rearrangement joins TRBV2 to TRBJ2-7; 9 bases agree with TRBD1. V lost 5 bases and J lost 3; bases outside the gene matches: 8. CDR3 size: 15 residues. Germline V gene sequence: CDR1 SNHLY, CDR2 FYNNEI. CDR3 sequence (DNA): TGTGCCAGCAGTCCTTTTGGGACAGGGATCTACGAGCAGTACTTC. It is translated as CASSPFGTGIYEQYF.

This clone was detected only a few times. V gene TRBV30 combines with J gene TRBJ1-1; unclear D gene. Germline V gene sequence: CDR1 GTSNPN, CDR2 SVGIG (reference sequence). Trimming cost V 2 bases and J 4 bases, with 14 bases left between them. The CDR3 runs 14 residues. This chain's CDR3 is CAWSPYSGSTEAFF. CDR3 coding DNA: TGTGCCTGGAGTCCCTACTCCGGGAGCACTGAAGCTTTCTTT. Full variable domain (outside the CDR3, taken from reference TRBV30 and TRBJ1-1): SQTIHQWPATLVQPVGSPLSLECTVEGTSNPNLYWYRQAAGRGLQLLFYSVGIGQISSEVPQNLSASRPQDRQFILSSKKLLLSDSGFYLCAWSPYSGSTEAFFGQGTRLTVV.

J is TRBJ2-1 and V is TRBV7-2; 9 bases are a match to TRBD2. This CDR3 spans 16 amino acids. Looked up from germline, CDR1 is SGHTA and CDR2 is FQGNSA. Unmatched junction bases numbered 3, after V lost 1 base and J lost 2 bases. CDR3 in DNA: TGTGCCAGCAGCTTAGTAGCGGGGGCGACCTACAATGAGCAGTTCTTC. It translates to CASSLVAGATYNEQFF.